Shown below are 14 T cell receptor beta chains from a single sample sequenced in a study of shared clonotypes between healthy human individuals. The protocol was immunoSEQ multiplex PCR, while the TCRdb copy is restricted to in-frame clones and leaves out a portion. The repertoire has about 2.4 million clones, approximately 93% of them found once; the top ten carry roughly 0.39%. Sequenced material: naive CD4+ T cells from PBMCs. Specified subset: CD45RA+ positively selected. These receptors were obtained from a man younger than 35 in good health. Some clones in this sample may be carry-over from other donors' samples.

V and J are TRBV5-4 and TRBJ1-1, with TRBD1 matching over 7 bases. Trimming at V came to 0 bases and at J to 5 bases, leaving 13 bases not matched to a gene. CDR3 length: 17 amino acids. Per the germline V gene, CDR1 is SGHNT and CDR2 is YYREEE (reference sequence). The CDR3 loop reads CASSLAVAGGRKTEAFF. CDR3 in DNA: TGTGCCAGCAGCTTGGCCGTGGCAGGGGGACGCAAAACTGAAGCTTTCTTT.

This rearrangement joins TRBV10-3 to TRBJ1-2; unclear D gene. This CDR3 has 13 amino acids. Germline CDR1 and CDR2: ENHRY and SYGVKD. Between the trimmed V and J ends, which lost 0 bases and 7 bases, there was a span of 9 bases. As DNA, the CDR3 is TGTGCCATCAGTGAGTCGTCGGTGGGTGGCTACACCTTC. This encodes CAISESSVGGYTF.

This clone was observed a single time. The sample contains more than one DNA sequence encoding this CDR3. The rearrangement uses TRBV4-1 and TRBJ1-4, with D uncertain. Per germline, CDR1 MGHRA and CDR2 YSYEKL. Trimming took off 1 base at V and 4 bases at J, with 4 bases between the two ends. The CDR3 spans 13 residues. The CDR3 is CASSQGLNEKLFF. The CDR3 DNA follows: TGCGCCAGCAGCCAAGGCCTTAATGAAAAACTGTTTTTT.

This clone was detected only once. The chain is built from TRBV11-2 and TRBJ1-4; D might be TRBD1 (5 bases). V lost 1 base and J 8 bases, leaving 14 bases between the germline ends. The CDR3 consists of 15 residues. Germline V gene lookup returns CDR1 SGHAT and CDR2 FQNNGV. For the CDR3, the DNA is TGTGCCAGCAGCTTAGTTTGGGGGTTAGGGGAAAAACTGTTTTTT. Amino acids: CASSLVWGLGEKLFF.

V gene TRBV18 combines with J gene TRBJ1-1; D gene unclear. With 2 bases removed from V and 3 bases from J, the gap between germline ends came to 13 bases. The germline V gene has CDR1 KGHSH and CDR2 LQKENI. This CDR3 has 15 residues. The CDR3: CASSPTDGSYTEAFF. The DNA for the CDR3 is TGTGCCAGCTCACCAACAGACGGGTCCTACACTGAAGCTTTCTTT. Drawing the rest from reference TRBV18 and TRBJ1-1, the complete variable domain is NAGVMQNPRHLVRRRGQEARLRCSPMKGHSHVYWYRQLPEEGLKFMVYLQKENIIDESGMPKERFSAEFPKEGPSILRIQQVVRGDSAAYFCASSPTDGSYTEAFFGQGTRLTVV.

The CDR3 nucleotides are TGTGCCAGCAGCTCCTTAGGGGCGACTAATGAAAAACTGTTTTTT. Its protein product is CASSSLGATNEKLFF. The chain joins TRBV27 to TRBJ1-4; tentative D call: TRBD1 (5 bases). The germline gives CDR1 MNHEY, CDR2 SMNVEV (reference sequence). The CDR3 contains 15 residues. Trimming stripped 6 bases from V and 2 bases from J, with 13 bases between.

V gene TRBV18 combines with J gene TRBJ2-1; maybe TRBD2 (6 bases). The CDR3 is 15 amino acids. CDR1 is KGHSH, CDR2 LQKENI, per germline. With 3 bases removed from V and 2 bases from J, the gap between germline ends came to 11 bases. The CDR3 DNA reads TGTGCCAGCTCACCCCGGGAGACCACCTACAATGAGCAGTTCTTC. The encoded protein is CASSPRETTYNEQFF.

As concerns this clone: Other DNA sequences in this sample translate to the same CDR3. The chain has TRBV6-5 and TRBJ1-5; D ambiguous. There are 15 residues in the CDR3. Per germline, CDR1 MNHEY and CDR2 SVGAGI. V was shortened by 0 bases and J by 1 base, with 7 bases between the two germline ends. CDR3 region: CASSYSGRSNQPQHF. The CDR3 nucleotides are TGTGCCAGCAGTTACTCGGGCAGAAGCAATCAGCCCCAGCATTTT.

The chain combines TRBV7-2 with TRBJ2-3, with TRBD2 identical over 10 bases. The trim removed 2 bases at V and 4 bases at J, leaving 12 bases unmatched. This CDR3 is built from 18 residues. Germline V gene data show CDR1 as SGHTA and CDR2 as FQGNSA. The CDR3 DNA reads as TGTGCCAGCAGCTTAAGGGGGCCAGCGGGAGGGAGTCCAGATACGCAGTATTTT. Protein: CASSLRGPAGGSPDTQYF.

The CDR3 reads CASSEGRGSIHTEAFF. In DNA form, the CDR3 reads TGTGCCAGCAGTGAAGGCAGAGGGTCCATTCACACTGAAGCTTTCTTT. The rearrangement joins TRBV2 to TRBJ1-1; D is undetermined. This CDR3 is built from 16 residues. Per the germline V gene, CDR1 is SNHLY and CDR2 is FYNNEI. V was trimmed by 1 base and J by 3 bases, leaving 15 bases between them.

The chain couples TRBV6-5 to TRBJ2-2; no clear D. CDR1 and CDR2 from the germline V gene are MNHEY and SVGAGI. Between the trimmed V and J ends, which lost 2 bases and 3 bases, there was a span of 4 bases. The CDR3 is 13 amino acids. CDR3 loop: CASSYPHTGELFF. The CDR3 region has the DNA TGTGCCAGCAGTTACCCTCACACCGGGGAGCTGTTTTTT.

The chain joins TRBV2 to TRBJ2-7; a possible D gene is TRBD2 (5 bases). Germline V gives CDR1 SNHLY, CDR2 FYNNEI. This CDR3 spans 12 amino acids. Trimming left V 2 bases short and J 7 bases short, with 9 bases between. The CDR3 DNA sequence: TGTGCCAGCAGTGAATATGGAGGTGAGCAGTACTTC. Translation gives CASSEYGGEQYF.

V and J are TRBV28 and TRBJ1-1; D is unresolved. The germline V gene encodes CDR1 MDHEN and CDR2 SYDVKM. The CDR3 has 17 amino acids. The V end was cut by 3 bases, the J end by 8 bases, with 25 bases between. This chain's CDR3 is CASSLGGSQRWSPEAFF. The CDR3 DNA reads TGTGCCAGCAGTTTGGGTGGGTCCCAACGGTGGTCCCCCGAAGCTTTCTTT.

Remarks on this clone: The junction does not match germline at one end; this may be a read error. The CDR3 region is CASSLDLGNTGAFF. The CDR3 DNA follows: TGTGCCAGCAGCTTGGATCTAGGGAACACTGGAGCTTTCTTT. The chain uses TRBV5-4 and TRBJ1-1; no definite D call. CDR1 SGHNT and CDR2 YYREEE come from the germline V gene (reference sequence). The CDR3 is made up of 14 amino acids.